This T cell receptor (beta chain) was profiled in a study of CD8 T cells in ankylosing spondylitis. At least ten counts were recorded for this clonotype. Its antigen is currently unknown. Whole-study findings and limits: Reportedly, disease-linked clones are significantly enriched in ankylosing spondylitis patients' matched synovial fluid.

Quantitative 5'-RACE was performed with molecular barcodes, and it yielded the TCR beta libraries. MiXCR, run by TCRdb on the 5' RACE reads, gives a single entry per CDR3 protein. The sample lists 250,000 or so distinct CDR3 sequences; roughly 25% were seen once. This TCR was sampled from a male donor with ankylosing spondylitis or in good health (not recorded which). The sample comprised blood, either unsorted or a sorted T cell fraction (not recorded which).

CDR3 bases: TGTGCCAGCAGTGTTGAGGGACAGGTCCGGGGGTCCCAGCATTTT. As protein: CASSVEGQVRGSQHF. V gene TRBV2 combines with J gene TRBJ1-5; TRBD1 agrees at 8 bases. The CDR3 contains 15 residues. The germline gives CDR1 SNHLY, CDR2 FYNNEI. V trimming: 4 bases; J trimming: 11 bases; junction bases outside the gene matches: 13.